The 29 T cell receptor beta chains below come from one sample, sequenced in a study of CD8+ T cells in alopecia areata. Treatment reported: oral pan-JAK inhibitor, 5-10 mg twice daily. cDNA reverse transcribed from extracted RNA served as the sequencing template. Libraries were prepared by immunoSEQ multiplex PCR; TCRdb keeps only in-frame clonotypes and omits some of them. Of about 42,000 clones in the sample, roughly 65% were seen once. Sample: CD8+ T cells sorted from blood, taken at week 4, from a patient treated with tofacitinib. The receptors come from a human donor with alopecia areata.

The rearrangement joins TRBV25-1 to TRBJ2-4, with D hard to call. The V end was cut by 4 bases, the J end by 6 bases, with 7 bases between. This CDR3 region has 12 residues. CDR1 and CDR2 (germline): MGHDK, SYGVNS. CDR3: CASSGSRNIQYF. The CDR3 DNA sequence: TGTGCCAGCAGTGGGTCACGAAACATTCAGTACTTC.

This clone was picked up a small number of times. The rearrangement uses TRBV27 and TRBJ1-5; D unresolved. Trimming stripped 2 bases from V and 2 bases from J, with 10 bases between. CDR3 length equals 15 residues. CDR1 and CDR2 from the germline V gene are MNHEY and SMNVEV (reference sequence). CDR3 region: CASSLVLGGNQPQHF. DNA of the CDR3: TGTGCCAGCAGTTTAGTCCTCGGGGGCAATCAGCCCCAGCATTTT.

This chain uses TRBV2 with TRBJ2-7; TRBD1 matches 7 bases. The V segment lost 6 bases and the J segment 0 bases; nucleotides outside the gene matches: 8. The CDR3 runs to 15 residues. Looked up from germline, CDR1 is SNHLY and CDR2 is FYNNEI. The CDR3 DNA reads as TGTGCCAGCAGACAGGGGCCTGCGAGCTCCTACGAGCAGTACTTC. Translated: CASRQGPASSYEQYF. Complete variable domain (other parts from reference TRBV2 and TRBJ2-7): EPEVTQTPSHQVTQMGQEVILRCVPISNHLYFYWYRQILGQKVEFLVSFYNNEISEKSEIFDDQFSVERPDGSNFTLKIRSTKLEDSAMYFCASRQGPASSYEQYFGPGTRLTVT.

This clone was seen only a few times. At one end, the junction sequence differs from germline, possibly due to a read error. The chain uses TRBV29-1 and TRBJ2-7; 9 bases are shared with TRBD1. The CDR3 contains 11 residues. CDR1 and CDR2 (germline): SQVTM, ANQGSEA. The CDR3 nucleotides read TGCAGCGTTGAGGGACAGGGTGAACCTGCCTTC. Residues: CSVEGQGEPAF.

CDR3 nucleotides: TGTGCCAGCAGTTACGGCCGGGCCTATGGCTACACCTTC. It encodes CASSYGRAYGYTF. V gene TRBV6-5 combines with J gene TRBJ1-2; no clear D. Trimming stripped 2 bases from V and 4 bases from J, with 8 bases between. Looked up from germline, CDR1 is MNHEY and CDR2 is SVGAGI. The CDR3 is made up of 13 amino acids.

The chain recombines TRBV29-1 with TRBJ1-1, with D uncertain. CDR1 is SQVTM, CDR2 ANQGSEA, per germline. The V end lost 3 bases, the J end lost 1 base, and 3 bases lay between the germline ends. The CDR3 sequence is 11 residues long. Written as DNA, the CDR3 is TGCAGCGTTGACCAGAACACTGAAGCTTTCTTT. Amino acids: CSVDQNTEAFF.

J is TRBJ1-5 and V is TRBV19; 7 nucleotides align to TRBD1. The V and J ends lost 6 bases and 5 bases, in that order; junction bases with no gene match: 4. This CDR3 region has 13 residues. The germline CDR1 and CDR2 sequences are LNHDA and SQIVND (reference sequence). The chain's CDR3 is CASSPRGDQPQHF. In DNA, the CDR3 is TGTGCCAGTAGCCCCAGGGGGGATCAGCCCCAGCATTTT.

CDR3 bases: TGTGCCTGGAATGTGGGGAATGCACAGCCCCAGCATTTT. As protein: CAWNVGNAQPQHF. The chain links TRBV30 to TRBJ1-5; unclear D gene. V lost 4 bases to trimming and J lost 7 bases, with 14 bases between them. From germline, CDR1 is GTSNPN and CDR2 SVGIG (reference sequence). The CDR3 is 13 residues long.

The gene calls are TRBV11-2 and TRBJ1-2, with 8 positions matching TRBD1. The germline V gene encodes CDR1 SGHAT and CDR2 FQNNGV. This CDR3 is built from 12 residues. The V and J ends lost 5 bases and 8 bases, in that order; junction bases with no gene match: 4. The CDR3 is CASSPGGRGYTF. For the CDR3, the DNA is TGTGCCAGCAGCCCAGGGGGCCGGGGCTACACCTTC.

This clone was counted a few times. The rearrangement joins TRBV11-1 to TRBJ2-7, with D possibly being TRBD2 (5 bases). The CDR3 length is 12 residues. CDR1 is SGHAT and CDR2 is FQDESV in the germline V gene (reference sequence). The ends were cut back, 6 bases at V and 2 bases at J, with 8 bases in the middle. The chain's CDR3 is CASRDGTYEQYF. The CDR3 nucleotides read TGTGCCAGCAGGGACGGGACCTACGAGCAGTACTTC.

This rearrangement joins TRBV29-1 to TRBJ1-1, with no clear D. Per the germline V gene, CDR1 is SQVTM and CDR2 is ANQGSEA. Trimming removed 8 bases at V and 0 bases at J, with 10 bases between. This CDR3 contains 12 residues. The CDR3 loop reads CSFRQMNTEAFF. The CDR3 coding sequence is TGCAGCTTTCGGCAAATGAACACTGAAGCTTTCTTT. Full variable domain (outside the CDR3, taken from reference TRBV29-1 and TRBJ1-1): SAVISQKPSRDICQRGTSLTIQCQVDSQVTMMFWYRQQPGQSLTLIATANQGSEATYESGFVIDKFPISRPNLTFSTLTVSNMSPEDSSIYLCSFRQMNTEAFFGQGTRLTVV.

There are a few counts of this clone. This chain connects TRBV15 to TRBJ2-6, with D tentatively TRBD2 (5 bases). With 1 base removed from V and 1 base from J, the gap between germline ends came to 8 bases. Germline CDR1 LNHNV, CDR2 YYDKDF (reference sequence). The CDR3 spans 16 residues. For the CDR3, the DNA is TGTGCCACCAGCAGAGGGGAGTTGTCTGGGGCCAACGTCCTGACTTTC. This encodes CATSRGELSGANVLTF.

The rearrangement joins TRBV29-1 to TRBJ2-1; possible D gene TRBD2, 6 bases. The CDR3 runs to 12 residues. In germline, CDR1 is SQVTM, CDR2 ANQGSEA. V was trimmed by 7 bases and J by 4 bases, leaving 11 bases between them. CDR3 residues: CSAPGTYNEQFF. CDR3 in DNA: TGCAGCGCCCCCGGGACTTACAATGAGCAGTTCTTC.

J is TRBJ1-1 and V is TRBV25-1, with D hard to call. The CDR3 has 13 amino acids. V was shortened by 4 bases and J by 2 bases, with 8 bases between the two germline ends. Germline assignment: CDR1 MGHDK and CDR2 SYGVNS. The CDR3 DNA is TGTGCCAGCAGTGTTGGGGTAAACACTGAAGCTTTCTTT. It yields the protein CASSVGVNTEAFF.

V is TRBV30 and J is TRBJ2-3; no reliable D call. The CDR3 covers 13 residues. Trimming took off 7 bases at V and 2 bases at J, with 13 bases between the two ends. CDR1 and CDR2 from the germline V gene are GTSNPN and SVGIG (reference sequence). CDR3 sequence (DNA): TGTGCCTATCAGGTTGGGTCCACAGATACGCAGTATTTT. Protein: CAYQVGSTDTQYF.

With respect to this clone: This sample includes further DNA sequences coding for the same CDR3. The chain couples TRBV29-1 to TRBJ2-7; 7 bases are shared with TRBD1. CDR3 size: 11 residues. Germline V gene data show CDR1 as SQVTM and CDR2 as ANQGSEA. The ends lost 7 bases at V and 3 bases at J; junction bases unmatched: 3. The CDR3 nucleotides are TGCAGCGGAGGGGACAGCTACGAGCAGTACTTC. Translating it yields CSGGDSYEQYF.

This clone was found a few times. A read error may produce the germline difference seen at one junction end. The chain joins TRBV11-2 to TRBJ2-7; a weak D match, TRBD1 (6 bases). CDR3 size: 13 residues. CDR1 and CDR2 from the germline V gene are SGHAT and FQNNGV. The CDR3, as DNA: TGTGCCAGCAGCGTAGAGGACAGCCCCGGGCAGTACTTC. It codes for CASSVEDSPGQYF.

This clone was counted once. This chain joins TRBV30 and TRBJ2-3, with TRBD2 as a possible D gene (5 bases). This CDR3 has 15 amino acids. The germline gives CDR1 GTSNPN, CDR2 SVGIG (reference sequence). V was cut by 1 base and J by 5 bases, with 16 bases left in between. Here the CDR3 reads CAWSAYTGIRDTQYF. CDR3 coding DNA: TGTGCCTGGAGTGCCTATACGGGGATAAGAGATACGCAGTATTTT.

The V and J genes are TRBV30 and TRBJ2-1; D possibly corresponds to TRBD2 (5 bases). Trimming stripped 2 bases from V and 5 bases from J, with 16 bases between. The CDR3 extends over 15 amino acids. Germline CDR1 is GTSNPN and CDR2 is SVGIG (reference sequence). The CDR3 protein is CAWSLQTGINNEQFF. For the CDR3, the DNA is TGTGCCTGGAGTCTCCAGACCGGGATAAACAATGAGCAGTTCTTC.

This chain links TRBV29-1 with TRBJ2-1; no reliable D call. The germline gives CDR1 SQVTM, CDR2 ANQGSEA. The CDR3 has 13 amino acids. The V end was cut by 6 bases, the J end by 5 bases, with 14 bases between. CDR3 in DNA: TGCAGCGTCCGTCCGACGGATCACAATGAGCAGTTCTTC. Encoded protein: CSVRPTDHNEQFF.

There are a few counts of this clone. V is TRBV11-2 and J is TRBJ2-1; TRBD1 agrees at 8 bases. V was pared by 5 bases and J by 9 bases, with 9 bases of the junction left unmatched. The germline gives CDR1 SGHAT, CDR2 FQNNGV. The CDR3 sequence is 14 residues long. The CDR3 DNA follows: TGTGCCAGCAGCCAAGGGACAGGAGGGAGTGAGCAGTTCTTC. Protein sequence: CASSQGTGGSEQFF.

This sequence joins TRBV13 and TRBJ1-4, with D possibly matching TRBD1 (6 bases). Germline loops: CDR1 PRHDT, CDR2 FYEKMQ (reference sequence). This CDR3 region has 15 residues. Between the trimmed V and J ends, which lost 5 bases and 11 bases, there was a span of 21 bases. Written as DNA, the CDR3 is TGTGCCAGCAGCGACAGGACCGAACCGAGGGGGAAACTGTTTTTT. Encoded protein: CASSDRTEPRGKLFF.

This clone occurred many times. The CDR3 protein is CASVDSGDPGGVEKYF. The CDR3 nucleotides read TGTGCCAGCGTTGACAGTGGGGACCCCGGGGGAGTGGAGAAGTACTTC. The chain joins TRBV7-9 to TRBJ2-7; maybe TRBD2 (6 bases). With 8 bases removed from V and 11 bases from J, the gap between germline ends came to 31 bases. This CDR3 has 16 amino acids. CDR1 is SEHNR and CDR2 is FQNEAQ in the germline V gene (reference sequence).

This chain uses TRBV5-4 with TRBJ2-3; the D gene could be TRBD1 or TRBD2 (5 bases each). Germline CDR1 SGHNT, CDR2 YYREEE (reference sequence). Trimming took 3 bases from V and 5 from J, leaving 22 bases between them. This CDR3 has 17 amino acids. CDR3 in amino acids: CASSYKLGGGTRDTQYF. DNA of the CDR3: TGTGCCAGCAGCTACAAATTGGGTGGGGGTACCAGAGATACGCAGTATTTT.

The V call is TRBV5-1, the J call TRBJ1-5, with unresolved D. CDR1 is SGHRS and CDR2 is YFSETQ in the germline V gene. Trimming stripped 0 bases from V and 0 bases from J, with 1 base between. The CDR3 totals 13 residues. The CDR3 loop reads CASSLDSNQPQHF. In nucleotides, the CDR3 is TGCGCCAGCAGCTTGGATAGCAATCAGCCCCAGCATTTT.

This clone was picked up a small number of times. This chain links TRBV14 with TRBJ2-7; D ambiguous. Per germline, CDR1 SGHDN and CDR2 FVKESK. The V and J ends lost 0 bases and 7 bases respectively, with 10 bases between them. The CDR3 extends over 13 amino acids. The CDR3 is CASSQDGMGEQYF. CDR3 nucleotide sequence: TGTGCCAGCAGCCAAGATGGGATGGGAGAGCAGTACTTC.

CDR3 loop: CSVGGGESYGYTF. The CDR3 DNA follows: TGCAGCGTTGGTGGGGGCGAGAGCTATGGCTACACCTTC. The rearrangement joins TRBV29-1 to TRBJ1-2; the D gene is possibly TRBD1 (6 bases). Trimming took 4 bases from V and 4 from J, leaving 13 bases between them. This CDR3 is built from 13 residues. Germline V gene sequence: CDR1 SQVTM, CDR2 ANQGSEA.

CDR3 sequence reads: CASSEFGETAEAFF. The CDR3 DNA is TGTGCCAGCAGTGAATTCGGAGAGACAGCTGAAGCTTTCTTT. This rearrangement joins TRBV25-1 to TRBJ1-1; TRBD1 might be the D (5 bases). The CDR3 length is 14 residues. V was cut by 1 base and J by 6 bases, with 12 bases left in between. Germline V gene sequence: CDR1 MGHDK, CDR2 SYGVNS.

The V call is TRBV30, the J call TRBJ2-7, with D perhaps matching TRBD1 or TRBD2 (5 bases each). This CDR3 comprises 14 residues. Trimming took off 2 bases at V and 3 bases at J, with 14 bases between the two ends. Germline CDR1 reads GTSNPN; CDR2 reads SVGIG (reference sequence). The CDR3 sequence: CAWSNDRDYYEQYF. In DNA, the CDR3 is TGTGCCTGGAGTAACGACAGAGACTACTACGAGCAGTACTTC.